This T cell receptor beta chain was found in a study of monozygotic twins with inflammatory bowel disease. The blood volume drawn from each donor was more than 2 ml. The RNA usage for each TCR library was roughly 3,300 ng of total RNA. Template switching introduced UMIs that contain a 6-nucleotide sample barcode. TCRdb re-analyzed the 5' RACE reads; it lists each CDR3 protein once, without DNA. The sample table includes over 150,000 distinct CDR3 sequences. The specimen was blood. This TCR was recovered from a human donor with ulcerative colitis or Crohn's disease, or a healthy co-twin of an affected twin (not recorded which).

CDR3 region: CASSPGGSAGGQFF. The genes are TRBV4-3 and TRBJ2-1; lacking DNA, the TRBD2 call made by TCRdb goes unchecked. Germline CDR1 and CDR2: LGHNA and YSLEER. This CDR3 has 14 residues.